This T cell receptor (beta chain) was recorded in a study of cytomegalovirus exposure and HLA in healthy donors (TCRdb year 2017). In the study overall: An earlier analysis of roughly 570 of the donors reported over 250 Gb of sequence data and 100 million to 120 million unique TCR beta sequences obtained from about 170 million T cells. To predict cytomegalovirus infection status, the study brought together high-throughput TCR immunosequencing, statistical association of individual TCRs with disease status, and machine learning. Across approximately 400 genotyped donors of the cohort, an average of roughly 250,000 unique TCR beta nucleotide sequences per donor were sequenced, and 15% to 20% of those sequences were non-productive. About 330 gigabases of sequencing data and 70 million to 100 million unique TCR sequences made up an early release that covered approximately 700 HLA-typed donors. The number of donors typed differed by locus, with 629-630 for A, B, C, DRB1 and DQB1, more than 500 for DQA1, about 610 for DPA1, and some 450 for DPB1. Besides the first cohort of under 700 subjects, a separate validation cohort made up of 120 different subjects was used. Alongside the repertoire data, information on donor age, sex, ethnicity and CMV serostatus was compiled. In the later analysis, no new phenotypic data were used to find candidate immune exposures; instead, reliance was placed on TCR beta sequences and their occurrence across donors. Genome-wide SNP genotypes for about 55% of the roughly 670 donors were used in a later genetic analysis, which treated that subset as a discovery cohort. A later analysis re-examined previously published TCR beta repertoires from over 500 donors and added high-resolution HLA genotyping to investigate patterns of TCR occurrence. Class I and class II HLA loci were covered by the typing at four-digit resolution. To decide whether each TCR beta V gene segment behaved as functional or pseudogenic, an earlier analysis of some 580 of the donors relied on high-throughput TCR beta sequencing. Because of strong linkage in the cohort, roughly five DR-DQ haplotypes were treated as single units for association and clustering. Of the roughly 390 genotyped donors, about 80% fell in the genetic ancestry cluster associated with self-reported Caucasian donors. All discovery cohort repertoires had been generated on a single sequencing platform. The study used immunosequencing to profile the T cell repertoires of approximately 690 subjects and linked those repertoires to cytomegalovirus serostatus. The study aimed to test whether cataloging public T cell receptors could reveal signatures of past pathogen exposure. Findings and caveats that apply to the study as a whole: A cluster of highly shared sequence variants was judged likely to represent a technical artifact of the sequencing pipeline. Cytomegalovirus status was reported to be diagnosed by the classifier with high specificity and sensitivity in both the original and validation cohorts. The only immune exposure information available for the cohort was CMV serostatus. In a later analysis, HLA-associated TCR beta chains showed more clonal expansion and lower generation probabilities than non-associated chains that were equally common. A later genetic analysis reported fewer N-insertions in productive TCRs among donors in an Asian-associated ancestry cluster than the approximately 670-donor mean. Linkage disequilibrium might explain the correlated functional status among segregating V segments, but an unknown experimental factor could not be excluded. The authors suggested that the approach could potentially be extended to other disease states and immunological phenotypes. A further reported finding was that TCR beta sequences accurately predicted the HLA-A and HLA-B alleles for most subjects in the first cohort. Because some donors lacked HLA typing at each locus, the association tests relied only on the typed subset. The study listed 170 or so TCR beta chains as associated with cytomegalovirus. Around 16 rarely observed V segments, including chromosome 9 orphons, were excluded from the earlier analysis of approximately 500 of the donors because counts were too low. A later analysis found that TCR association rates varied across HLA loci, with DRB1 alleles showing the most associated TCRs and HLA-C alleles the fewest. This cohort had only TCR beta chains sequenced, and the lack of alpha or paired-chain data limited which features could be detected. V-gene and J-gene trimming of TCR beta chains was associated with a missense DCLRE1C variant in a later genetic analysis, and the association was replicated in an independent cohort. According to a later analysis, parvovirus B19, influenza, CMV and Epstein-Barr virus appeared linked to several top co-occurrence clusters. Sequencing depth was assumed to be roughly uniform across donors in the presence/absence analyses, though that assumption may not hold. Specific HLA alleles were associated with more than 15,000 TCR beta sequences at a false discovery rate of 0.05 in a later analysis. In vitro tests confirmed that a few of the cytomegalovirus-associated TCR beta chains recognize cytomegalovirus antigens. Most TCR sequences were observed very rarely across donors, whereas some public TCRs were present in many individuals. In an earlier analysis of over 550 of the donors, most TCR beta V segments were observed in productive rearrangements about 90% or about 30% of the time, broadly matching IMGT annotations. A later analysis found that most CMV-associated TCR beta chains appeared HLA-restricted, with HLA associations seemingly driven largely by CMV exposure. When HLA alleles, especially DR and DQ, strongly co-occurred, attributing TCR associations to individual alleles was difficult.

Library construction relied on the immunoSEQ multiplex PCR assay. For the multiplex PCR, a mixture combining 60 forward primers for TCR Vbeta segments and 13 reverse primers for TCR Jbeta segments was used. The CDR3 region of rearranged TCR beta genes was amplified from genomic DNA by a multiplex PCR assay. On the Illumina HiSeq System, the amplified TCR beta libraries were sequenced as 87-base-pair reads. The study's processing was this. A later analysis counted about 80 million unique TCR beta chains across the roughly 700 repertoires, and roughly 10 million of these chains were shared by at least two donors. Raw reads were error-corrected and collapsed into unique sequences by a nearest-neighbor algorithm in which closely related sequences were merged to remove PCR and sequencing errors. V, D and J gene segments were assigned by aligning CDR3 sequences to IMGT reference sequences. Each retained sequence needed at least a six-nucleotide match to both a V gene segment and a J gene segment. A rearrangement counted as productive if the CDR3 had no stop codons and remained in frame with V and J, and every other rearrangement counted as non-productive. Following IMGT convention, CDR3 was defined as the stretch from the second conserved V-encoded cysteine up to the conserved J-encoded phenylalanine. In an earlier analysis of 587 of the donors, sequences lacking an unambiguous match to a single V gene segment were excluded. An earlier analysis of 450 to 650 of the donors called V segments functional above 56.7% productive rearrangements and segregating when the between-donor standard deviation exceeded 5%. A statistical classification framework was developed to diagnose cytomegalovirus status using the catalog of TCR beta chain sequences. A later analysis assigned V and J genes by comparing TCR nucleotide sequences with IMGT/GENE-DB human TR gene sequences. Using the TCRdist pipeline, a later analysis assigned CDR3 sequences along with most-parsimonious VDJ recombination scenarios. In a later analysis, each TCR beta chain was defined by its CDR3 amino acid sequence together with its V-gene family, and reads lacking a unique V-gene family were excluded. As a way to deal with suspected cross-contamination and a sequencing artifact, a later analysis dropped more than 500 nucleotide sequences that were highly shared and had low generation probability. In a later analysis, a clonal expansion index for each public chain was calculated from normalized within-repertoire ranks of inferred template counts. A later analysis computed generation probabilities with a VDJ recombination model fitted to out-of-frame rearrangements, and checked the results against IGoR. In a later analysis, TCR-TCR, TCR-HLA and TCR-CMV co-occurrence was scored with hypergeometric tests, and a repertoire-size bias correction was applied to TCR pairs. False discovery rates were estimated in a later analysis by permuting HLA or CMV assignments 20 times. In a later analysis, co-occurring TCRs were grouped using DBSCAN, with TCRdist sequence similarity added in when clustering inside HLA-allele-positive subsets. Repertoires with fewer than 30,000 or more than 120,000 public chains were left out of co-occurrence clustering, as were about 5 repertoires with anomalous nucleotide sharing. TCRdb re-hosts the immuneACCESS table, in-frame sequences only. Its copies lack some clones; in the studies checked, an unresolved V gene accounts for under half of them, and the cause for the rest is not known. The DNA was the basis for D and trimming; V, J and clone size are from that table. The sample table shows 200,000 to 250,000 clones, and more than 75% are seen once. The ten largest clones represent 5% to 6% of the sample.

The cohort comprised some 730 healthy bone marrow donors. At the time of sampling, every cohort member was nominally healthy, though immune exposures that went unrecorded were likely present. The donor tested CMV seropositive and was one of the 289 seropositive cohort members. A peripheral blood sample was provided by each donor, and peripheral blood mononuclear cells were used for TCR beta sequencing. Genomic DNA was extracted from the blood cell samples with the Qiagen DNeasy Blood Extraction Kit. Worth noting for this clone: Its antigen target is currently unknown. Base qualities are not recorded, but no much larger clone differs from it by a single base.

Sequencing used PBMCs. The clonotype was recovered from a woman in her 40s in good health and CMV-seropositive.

The DNA sequence is given as TGTGCCAGTAGGTCTACAGCTACGACGGTGAATTATGGCTACACCTTC. Its coded protein is CASRSTATTVNYGYTF. The rearranged chain carries TRBV19 and TRBJ1-2, with no reliable assignment of the D segment. For CDR1 and CDR2, the germline V gene (reference sequence) lists LNHDA and SQIVND. The junction carries 22 bases between V and J, which are trimmed by 6 bases and 5 bases respectively. The CDR3, cysteine through phenylalanine, is 16 amino acids long. This entry keeps only the CDR3 DNA: 48 bases, framed from base 1.